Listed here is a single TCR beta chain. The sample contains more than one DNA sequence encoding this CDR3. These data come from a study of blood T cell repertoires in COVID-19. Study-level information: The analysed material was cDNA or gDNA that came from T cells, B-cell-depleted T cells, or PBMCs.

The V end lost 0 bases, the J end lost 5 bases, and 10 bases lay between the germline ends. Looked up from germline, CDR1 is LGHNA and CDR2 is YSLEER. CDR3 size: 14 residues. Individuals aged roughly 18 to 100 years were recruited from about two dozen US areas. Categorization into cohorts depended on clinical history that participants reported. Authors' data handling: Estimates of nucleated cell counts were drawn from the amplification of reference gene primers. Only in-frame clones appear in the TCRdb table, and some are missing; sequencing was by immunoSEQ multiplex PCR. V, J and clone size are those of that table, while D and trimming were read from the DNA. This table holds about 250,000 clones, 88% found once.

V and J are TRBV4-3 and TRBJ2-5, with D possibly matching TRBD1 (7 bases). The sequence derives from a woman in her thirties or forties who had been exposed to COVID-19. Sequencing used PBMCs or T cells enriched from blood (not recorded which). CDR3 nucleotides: TGCGCCAGCAGCCAAGACAGGGGGAGGGAGACCCAGTACTTC. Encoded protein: CASSQDRGRETQYF.